The 20 T cell receptor beta chains presented below share a single source sample, sequenced in a study of monozygotic twins with inflammatory bowel disease. TCRdb reprocessed the 5' RACE reads, keeping one entry per CDR3 protein, no DNA. This sample's table has approximately 420,000 distinct CDR3 sequences. The sample comprised blood. These receptors were obtained from a human donor with ulcerative colitis or Crohn's disease, or a healthy co-twin of an affected twin (not recorded which).

The chain combines TRBV28 with TRBJ1-4; TCRdb gives TRBD1 as the D gene, but with no DNA this cannot be confirmed. This CDR3 region has 14 residues. The germline CDR1 and CDR2 sequences are MDHEN and SYDVKM. CDR3 in amino acids: CASSPLATNEKLFF.

The chain couples TRBV5-1 to TRBJ1-3; the D call of TRBD1 rests on TCRdb alone, since no DNA is present to check it. CDR3 length: 16 amino acids. The germline V gene encodes CDR1 SGHRS and CDR2 YFSETQ. The CDR3 loop is CASSAEDSRSGNTIYF.

The rearrangement joins TRBV20-1 to TRBJ2-2; TCRdb's assignment of TRBD2 cannot be checked, as there is no DNA. CDR1 and CDR2 (germline): DFQATT, SNEGSKA (reference sequence). The CDR3 consists of 18 residues. The CDR3 sequence: CSARAGLAGETKTGELFF.

The CDR3 is CASSRGGWKTNEKLFF. The chain has TRBV7-9 and TRBJ1-4; the TCRdb call, TRBD1, lacks DNA for checking. The CDR3 is 16 residues long. The germline V gene encodes CDR1 SEHNR and CDR2 FQNEAQ (reference sequence).

CDR3 protein: CASSPPGQGQQYF. The V gene is TRBV3-1, the J gene TRBJ2-7; TCRdb picks TRBD1, but there is no DNA to check that call. CDR1 and CDR2 (germline): LGHDT, YNNKEL (reference sequence). The CDR3 runs 13 residues.

This chain connects TRBV5-1 to TRBJ2-3; TCRdb selects TRBD2, and the lack of DNA leaves this call unchecked. The CDR3 covers 15 residues. Looked up from germline, CDR1 is SGHRS and CDR2 is YFSETQ. CDR3 in amino acids: CASRPTSGSGDTQYF.

The chain is built from TRBV5-1 and TRBJ2-7; TCRdb proposes TRBD1, but this gene call is untestable without DNA. CDR3 length: 16 residues. Germline assignment: CDR1 SGHRS and CDR2 YFSETQ. CDR3 in amino acids: CASSLEAWDNSYEQYF.

The V gene is TRBV30, the J gene TRBJ2-1; TCRdb's assignment of TRBD2 cannot be checked, as there is no DNA. The CDR3 spans 15 residues. Germline CDR1 and CDR2: GTSNPN and SVGIG (reference sequence). CDR3 loop: CAWERTSGGYNEQFF. The entire variable domain, with the rest obtained from reference TRBV30 and TRBJ2-1, is as follows: SQTIHQWPATLVQPVGSPLSLECTVEGTSNPNLYWYRQAAGRGLQLLFYSVGIGQISSEVPQNLSASRPQDRQFILSSKKLLLSDSGFYLCAWERTSGGYNEQFFGPGTRLTVL.

V gene TRBV4-3 combines with J gene TRBJ2-1. The CDR3 runs 16 residues. CDR1 is LGHNA, CDR2 YSLEER, per germline. The CDR3 is CASSQDVAGGSQEQFF.

The V and J genes are TRBV27 and TRBJ2-2; TCRdb's D call, TRBD2, is unchecked because there is no DNA. Looked up from germline, CDR1 is MNHEY and CDR2 is SMNVEV (reference sequence). The CDR3 has 15 amino acids. CDR3 region: CASSRGLASTGELFF.

The genes are TRBV20-1 and TRBJ2-2; TCRdb calls TRBD2, which cannot be checked without DNA. This CDR3 is 17 amino acids long. Germline V lookup: CDR1 DFQATT, CDR2 SNEGSKA (reference sequence). The CDR3 sequence: CSARPLAGGPGTGELFF.

The V gene is TRBV20-1, the J gene TRBJ1-2; with no DNA, the TCRdb D assignment of TRBD1 cannot be verified. This CDR3 has 14 amino acids. The germline V gene has CDR1 DFQATT and CDR2 SNEGSKA (reference sequence). The CDR3 here is CSAFPRGVAESYTF.

The CDR3 loop is CASSFRTSDLYEQYF. This sequence joins TRBV5-5 and TRBJ2-7. The V gene's germline CDR1 is SGHKS and CDR2 YYEKEE (reference sequence). The CDR3 extends over 15 amino acids. Full variable domain (outside the CDR3, taken from reference TRBV5-5 and TRBJ2-7): DAGVTQSPTHLIKTRGQQVTLRCSPISGHKSVSWYQQVLGQGPQFIFQYYEKEERGRGNFPDRFSARQFPNYSSELNVNALLLGDSALYLCASSFRTSDLYEQYFGPGTRLTVT.

The chain has TRBV7-8 and TRBJ2-7. The CDR3 totals 14 residues. Germline V gene sequence: CDR1 SGHVS, CDR2 FQNEAQ. The CDR3 is CASSLRVTSYEQYF.

The chain's CDR3 is CASSLDLNSGNTIYF. The chain employs TRBV7-2 and TRBJ1-3. Germline-derived CDR1 and CDR2 are SGHTA and FQGNSA. The CDR3 extends over 15 amino acids.

The rearrangement joins TRBV18 to TRBJ2-7. This CDR3 contains 15 residues. The germline CDR1 and CDR2 sequences are KGHSH and LQKENI. This CDR3 is CASSPPGPNTYEQYF. Drawing the rest from reference TRBV18 and TRBJ2-7, the complete variable domain is NAGVMQNPRHLVRRRGQEARLRCSPMKGHSHVYWYRQLPEEGLKFMVYLQKENIIDESGMPKERFSAEFPKEGPSILRIQQVVRGDSAAYFCASSPPGPNTYEQYFGPGTRLTVT.

The chain uses TRBV28 and TRBJ2-7; TCRdb returns TRBD1, unconfirmable since there is no DNA. CDR3 length equals 14 residues. Germline CDR1 reads MDHEN; CDR2 reads SYDVKM. CDR3 protein: CASRPGGEDYEQYF.

The V gene is TRBV29-1, the J gene TRBJ2-3; the TCRdb D gene call, TRBD2, has no DNA to confirm it. Germline CDR1 SQVTM, CDR2 ANQGSEA. The CDR3 runs 12 residues. CDR3 sequence reads: CSVTLSGTSQYF.

The chain combines TRBV4-3 with TRBJ1-2; checking the TCRdb D call of TRBD1 is not possible without DNA. The CDR3 has 16 residues. Germline values: CDR1 LGHNA, CDR2 YSLEER. The chain's CDR3 is CASSQDARGQGHGYTF.

The chain combines TRBV11-1 with TRBJ2-5; TCRdb selects TRBD2, and the lack of DNA leaves this call unchecked. Germline V CDR1 and CDR2: SGHAT, FQDESV (reference sequence). The CDR3 spans 18 residues. The CDR3 sequence is CASSPPVGTSTLSETQYF.